The entry below gives a single TCR beta chain sequence along with its context. It has no known antigen specificity. Base-call qualities are not available, and no considerably larger clone is one nucleotide away. At the junction V is shortened by 9 bases and J by 7 bases; bases outside the gene matches: 9. CDR1 and CDR2 (LNHDA, SQIVND) derive from the germline V gene (reference sequence). The CDR3 numbers 13 residues from cysteine through phenylalanine. Just the 39-base CDR3 DNA is kept, in frame starting at base 1. The cohort consisted of 666 healthy bone marrow donors. All cohort members were sampled while nominally healthy, although unrecorded immune exposures were likely present. The donor was CMV seropositive and was included in the group of 250 to 350 seropositive cohort members. Every donor gave a peripheral blood sample, and the peripheral blood mononuclear cells from that sample were used for TCR beta sequencing. The Qiagen DNeasy Blood Extraction Kit was used to extract genomic DNA from the blood cell samples.

The protocol used for the library was the immunoSEQ multiplex PCR assay. A mixture of 60 forward primers for TCR Vbeta segments and 13 reverse primers for TCR Jbeta segments was used in the multiplex PCR. A multiplex PCR assay on genomic DNA amplified the CDR3 region of rearranged TCR beta genes. On the Illumina HiSeq System, the amplified TCR beta libraries were sequenced as 87-base-pair reads. In the authors' own workflow: A later analysis counted approximately 76 million unique TCR beta chains across the 690 or so repertoires, and 9 million to 14 million of these chains were shared by at least two donors. To remove PCR and sequencing errors, raw reads were error-corrected and collapsed into unique sequences using a nearest-neighbor algorithm that merged closely related sequences. V, D and J gene segments were assigned by aligning CDR3 sequences to IMGT reference sequences. For a sequence to be retained, a match of at least six nucleotides was required to both a V gene segment and a J gene segment. A rearrangement counted as productive if the CDR3 had no stop codons and remained in frame with V and J, and every other rearrangement counted as non-productive. Following IMGT convention, CDR3 was defined as the stretch from the second conserved V-encoded cysteine up to the conserved J-encoded phenylalanine. The earlier analysis of about 640 of the donors excluded any sequence lacking an unambiguous match to a single V gene segment. An earlier analysis of a few hundred of the donors classified V segments as functional when productive rearrangements were above 56.7% and as segregating when the standard deviation between donors was above 5%. A statistical classification framework was developed to diagnose cytomegalovirus status using the catalog of TCR beta chain sequences. V and J gene assignment, in a later analysis, came from comparing TCR nucleotide sequences with IMGT/GENE-DB human TR gene sequences. A later analysis assigned CDR3 sequences and most-parsimonious VDJ recombination scenarios with the TCRdist pipeline. In a later analysis, every TCR beta chain was defined by the combination of its CDR3 amino acid sequence and its V-gene family, and reads without a unique V-gene family were dropped. A later analysis removed roughly 590 highly shared, low-generation-probability nucleotide sequences to deal with suspected cross-contamination and a sequencing artifact. In a later analysis, a clonal expansion index for each public chain was calculated from normalized within-repertoire ranks of inferred template counts. In a later analysis, generation probabilities were computed with a VDJ recombination model fitted to out-of-frame rearrangements, and the resulting probabilities were checked against IGoR. In a later analysis, hypergeometric tests were used to score TCR-TCR, TCR-HLA and TCR-CMV co-occurrence, with a repertoire-size bias correction applied to TCR pairs. In a later analysis, false discovery rates were estimated by permuting HLA or CMV assignments 20 times. A later analysis grouped co-occurring TCRs with DBSCAN, adding TCRdist sequence similarity when clustering within HLA-allele-positive subsets. Co-occurrence clustering excluded repertoires with fewer than 30,000 or more than 120,000 public chains, plus five with anomalous nucleotide sharing. Sourced from immuneACCESS, this table was stored by TCRdb with only in-frame sequences that have V and J called. A share of the clones is absent; for the studies checked, an unresolved V gene accounts for under half, and the remainder has no known explanation. The V and J calls and clone size are taken from that table; D and trimming were inferred from the DNA. This sample is represented by around 100,000 clones; 74% of them were singletons. The leading ten clones occupy around 5% of the sample.

The sample originates from a study of cytomegalovirus exposure and HLA in healthy donors (dated by TCRdb to 2016 to 2017). Study-wide context: An earlier analysis of roughly 500 of the donors reported approximately 300 Gb of sequence data and 100 million to 140 million unique TCR beta sequences from some 180 million T cells. The number of typed donors differed by locus: 629-630 for A, B, C, DRB1 and DQB1; some 500 for DQA1; roughly 600 for DPA1; and roughly 470 for DPB1. To decide whether each TCR beta V gene segment behaved as functional or pseudogenic, an earlier analysis of some 600 of the donors relied on high-throughput TCR beta sequencing. Donor age, sex, ethnicity and CMV serostatus were collected together with the repertoire data. A later analysis re-examined previously published TCR beta repertoires from about 670 donors and added high-resolution HLA genotyping to investigate patterns of TCR occurrence. An early release covering roughly 580 HLA-typed donors comprised about 320 gigabases of sequencing data and around 86 million unique TCR sequences. On average, roughly 240,000 unique TCR beta nucleotide sequences were sequenced per donor among a few hundred genotyped donors of the cohort, with 15% to 20% of those sequences being non-productive. Along with the approximately 700-subject first cohort, a separate validation cohort of some 130 different subjects was used. Every repertoire in the discovery cohort had been generated on one and the same sequencing platform. HLA typing covered class I and class II loci at four-digit resolution. High-throughput TCR immunosequencing, statistical association of individual TCRs with disease status, and machine learning were combined to predict cytomegalovirus infection status. Rather than using new phenotypic data, the later analysis identified candidate immune exposures from TCR beta sequences and from how often those sequences occurred across donors. The aim of the study was to test whether cataloging public T cell receptors could identify signatures of past pathogen exposure. The genetic ancestry cluster associated with self-reported Caucasian donors included over 65% of the roughly 390 genotyped donors. Genome-wide SNP genotypes for about 65% of the 666 donors were used in a later genetic analysis, which treated that subset as a discovery cohort. Using immunosequencing, the study profiled T cell repertoires from 550 to 750 subjects and related those repertoires to cytomegalovirus serostatus. Because of strong linkage in the cohort, roughly five DR-DQ haplotypes were treated as single units for association and clustering. The paper's findings and limits, for the study overall: In vitro tests confirmed that a few of the cytomegalovirus-associated TCR beta chains recognize cytomegalovirus antigens. Several of the top co-occurrence clusters appeared to be linked to parvovirus B19, influenza, CMV and Epstein-Barr virus, according to a later analysis. In a later genetic analysis, fewer N-insertions in productive TCRs were reported among donors in an Asian-associated ancestry cluster than the roughly 640-donor mean. Immune exposure information for the cohort was limited to CMV serostatus. Because the 87-base-pair reads could not distinguish some IMGT-functional V segments, including TRBV6-2 and TRBV6-3, those segments were excluded. Most CMV-associated TCR beta chains appeared to be HLA-restricted in a later analysis, and the HLA associations seemed to be driven largely by CMV exposure. Because HLA typing was unavailable for some donors at each locus, only the typed subset was used in association tests. The cohort was sequenced for TCR beta chains only, and without alpha or paired-chain data the features that could be detected were limited. In a later genetic analysis, a missense DCLRE1C variant was associated with V-gene and J-gene trimming of TCR beta chains, and the association was replicated in an independent cohort. Strong co-occurrence of HLA alleles, especially DR and DQ, made assigning TCR associations to individual alleles difficult. In both the original and validation cohorts, the classifier was reported to diagnose cytomegalovirus status with high specificity and sensitivity. Specific HLA alleles were associated with roughly 16,000 TCR beta sequences at a false discovery rate of 0.05 in a later analysis. A total of roughly 160 TCR beta chains were listed by the study as associated with cytomegalovirus. A further reported finding was that TCR beta sequences accurately predicted the HLA-A and HLA-B alleles for most subjects in the first cohort. Compared with equally common non-associated chains, HLA-associated TCR beta chains in a later analysis were more clonally expanded and had lower generation probabilities. Broadly in line with IMGT annotations, most TCR beta V segments showed up in productive rearrangements about 87% or about 30% of the time in an earlier analysis of roughly 590 of the donors. A group of highly shared sequence variants was considered likely to be a technical artifact of the sequencing pipeline. Most TCR sequences were seen in very few donors, while some public TCRs were found in many individuals. The authors suggested that the approach could potentially be extended to other disease states and immunological phenotypes. Because counts were too low, 15 to 20 rarely observed V segments, including chromosome 9 orphons, were excluded from the earlier analysis of some 540 of the donors. In a later analysis, TCR association rates were found to vary across HLA loci, with the most associated TCRs seen for DRB1 alleles and the fewest for HLA-C alleles. Roughly uniform sequencing depth across donors was assumed in presence/absence analyses, although this assumption may not hold. Correlated functional status among segregating V segments might be attributable to linkage disequilibrium, but an unknown experimental factor could not be ruled out.

Here the chain combines TRBV19 and TRBJ2-1; TRBD1 agrees with 7 junctional bases. Sequenced input: PBMCs. The clonotype originates from a man in his thirties or forties in good health and CMV-seropositive. CDR3 reads: CASLGQVGNEQFF. DNA sequence: TGTGCCAGCCTCGGACAGGTTGGGAATGAGCAGTTCTTC.